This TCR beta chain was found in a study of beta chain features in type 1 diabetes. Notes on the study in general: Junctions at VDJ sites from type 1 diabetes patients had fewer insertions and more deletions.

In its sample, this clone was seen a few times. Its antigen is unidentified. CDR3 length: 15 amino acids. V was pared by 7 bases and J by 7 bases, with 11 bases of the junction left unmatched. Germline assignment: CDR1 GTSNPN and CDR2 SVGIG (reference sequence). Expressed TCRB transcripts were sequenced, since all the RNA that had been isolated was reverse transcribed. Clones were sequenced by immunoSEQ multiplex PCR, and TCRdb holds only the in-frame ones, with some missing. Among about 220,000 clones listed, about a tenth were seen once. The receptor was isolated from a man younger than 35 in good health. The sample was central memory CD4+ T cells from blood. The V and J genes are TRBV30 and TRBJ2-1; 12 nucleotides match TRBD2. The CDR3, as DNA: TGTGCCTCGACAATGACTAGCGGGAGTGGAAATGAGCAGTTCTTC. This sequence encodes CASTMTSGSGNEQFF.